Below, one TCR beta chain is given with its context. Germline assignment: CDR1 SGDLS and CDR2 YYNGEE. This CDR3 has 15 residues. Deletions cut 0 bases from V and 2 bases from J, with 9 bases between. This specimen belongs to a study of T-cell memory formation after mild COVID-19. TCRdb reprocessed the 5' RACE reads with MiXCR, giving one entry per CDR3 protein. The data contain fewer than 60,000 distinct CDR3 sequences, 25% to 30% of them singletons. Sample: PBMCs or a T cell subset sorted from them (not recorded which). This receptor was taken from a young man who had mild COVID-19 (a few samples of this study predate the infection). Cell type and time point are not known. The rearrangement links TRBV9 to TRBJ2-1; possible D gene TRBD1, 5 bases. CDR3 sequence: CASSVGQGTYNEQFF. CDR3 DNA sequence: TGTGCCAGCAGCGTAGGTCAGGGAACCTACAATGAGCAGTTCTTC.